A single T cell receptor (beta chain) is shown here with its context. This specimen belongs to a study of shared clonotypes between healthy human individuals. Study-level background: Serving as donors were two women and three men, whose ages spanned 18 to 49. Researchers assigned three CD4 naive, three CD4 memory, two CD8 naive and one CD8 memory plate to each donor.

Donors were healthy HIV-negative adults without recently reported acute infections or vaccinations. This CDR3 has 17 amino acids. With V trimmed by 5 bases and J by 2 bases, 8 bases remained unmatched. In germline, CDR1 is SEHNR, CDR2 FQNEAQ (reference sequence). Authors' data handling: ImmunoSEQ gave junction-only sequences without quality scores, so filtering differed. Clones were read by immunoSEQ multiplex PCR, and TCRdb kept only the in-frame ones, dropping some. V, J and clone size reflect that table, while D and trimming were determined from the DNA. The profile shows some 2,000,000 clones, around 95% of them singletons.

Sample: naive CD4+ T cells sorted from blood. Regarding subset: CD45RA+ positively selected. The chain couples TRBV7-9 to TRBJ2-3; 12 positions match TRBD2. This receptor was obtained from a man younger than 30 in good health. Here the CDR3 DNA reads TGTGCCAGCAGCGCCAAAACTAGCGGGAGGTACACAGATACGCAGTATTTT. Its translation: CASSAKTSGRYTDTQYF.